The clone carrying this T cell receptor beta chain was recorded at least ten times. Its antigen is as yet unknown. This CDR3 has 15 residues. The germline V and J ends were trimmed by 5 bases and 4 bases, with 16 bases remaining between them. From germline, CDR1 is MDHEN and CDR2 SYDVKM. Reverse transcribing all isolated RNA meant expressed TCRB transcripts were sequenced. Sequencing used immunoSEQ multiplex PCR; TCRdb keeps in-frame clones, though not all of them. The sample records 130,000 to 150,000 clones, about 9.2% being singletons. The data are from a study of beta chain features in type 1 diabetes. General observations from the study: The study notes PCR might favor shorter templates equally in patients and controls. All four CD4+ subsets from Type 1 diabetes patients carried moderately but significantly shorter TCRB CDR3s. Here, the possible influence of HLA type (on TCRB rearrangement) remained unresolved.

The clonotype originates from a man younger than 30 in good health. The sample consisted of central memory CD4+ T cells from blood. This chain connects TRBV28 to TRBJ2-3; possibly TRBD2 for D (6 bases). In nucleotides, the CDR3 is TGTGCCAGCAGTCCTTGGGGGACGGGGGCAGATACGCAGTATTTT. This codes for CASSPWGTGADTQYF. The full variable domain, completed using reference TRBV28 and TRBJ2-3, is DVKVTQSSRYLVKRTGEKVFLECVQDMDHENMFWYRQDPGLGLRLIYFSYDVKMKEKGDIPEGYSVSREKKERFSLILESASTNQTSMYLCASSPWGTGADTQYFGPGTRLTVL.